This passage covers 20 T cell receptor beta chains from one sample sequenced in a study of blood T cell repertoires in COVID-19. Generated by immunoSEQ multiplex PCR, the TCRdb table keeps only in-frame clones and is missing some. This sample carries some 170,000 clones, roughly 89% of them seen once, and the ten largest clones take 1.6%. The material sequenced was peripheral blood. All receptors come from a woman between 50 and 59 years old with acute or convalescent COVID-19.

The rearrangement links TRBV21-1 to TRBJ2-3; TRBD2 is taken as the D call from the table, unchecked against the DNA. TRBV21-1 is reported as a pseudogene. The CDR3 has 15 residues. CDR3: CASGEREGRTDTQYF. As DNA, the CDR3 is TGTGCCAGCGGAGAGCGGGAGGGTCGAACAGATACGCAGTATTTT.

The chain recombines TRBV6-5 with TRBJ1-3; D remains unclear. The V gene's germline CDR1 is MNHEY and CDR2 SVGAGI. V was clipped by 6 bases and J by 0 bases, with 9 bases between them. The CDR3 extends over 14 amino acids. The CDR3, as DNA: TGTGCCAGCAGGGAGGCGAGCTCTGGAAACACCATATATTTT. Its protein product is CASREASSGNTIYF.

V gene TRBV6-5 combines with J gene TRBJ2-4; tentatively, D is TRBD1 (6 bases). Germline V gene data show CDR1 as MNHEY and CDR2 as SVGAGI. The CDR3 is made up of 15 amino acids. V lost 0 bases and J lost 4, with 10 bases in between. The CDR3 nucleotides are TGTGCCAGCAGTTACTCGTGGACAGAGAAAAACATTCAGTACTTC. Protein: CASSYSWTEKNIQYF.

The chain couples TRBV6-2 or TRBV6-3 to TRBJ1-6, with a tentative D call TRBD1 (5 bases). CDR1 is MNHEY, CDR2 SVGEGT, per germline. V dropped 4 bases and J dropped 7 bases, with 14 bases sitting between them. The CDR3 has 15 residues. This CDR3 reads CASSLPQEPNSPLHF. The CDR3 DNA sequence: TGTGCCAGCAGTTTACCACAGGAGCCGAATTCACCCCTCCACTTT.

This chain connects TRBV7-9 to TRBJ2-1, with D possibly matching TRBD2 (5 bases). This CDR3 comprises 18 residues. V lost 5 bases, J lost 2 bases, and 22 bases lay in between. The germline V gene encodes CDR1 SEHNR and CDR2 FQNEAQ (reference sequence). The CDR3: CASSPRHYGAATYNEQFF. CDR3 bases: TGTGCCAGCAGCCCCAGGCATTATGGAGCGGCTACCTACAATGAGCAGTTCTTC.

The J gene is TRBJ1-2, the V gene TRBV21-1; the table names TRBD1, a call not compared with the DNA. TRBV21-1 is assigned pseudogene status. This CDR3 has 13 amino acids. The CDR3, as DNA: TGTGCCAAAGGGACAGGAACGTACTATGGCTACACCTTC. Translating gives CAKGTGTYYGYTF.

V and J are TRBV29-1 and TRBJ2-1; no clear D. CDR1 and CDR2 from the germline V gene are SQVTM and ANQGSEA. The CDR3 loop spans 14 amino acids. Trimming stripped 2 bases from V and 2 bases from J, with 10 bases between. The CDR3 nucleotides read TGCAGCGTTGAACGCCAGAACACCTACAATGAGCAGTTCTTC. Its protein product is CSVERQNTYNEQFF.

This chain uses TRBV7-8 with TRBJ2-1, with 7 bases that match TRBD2. V lost 2 bases and J lost 5; bases outside the gene matches: 3. The CDR3 runs to 14 residues. Germline-derived CDR1 and CDR2 are SGHVS and FQNEAQ. The CDR3 is CASSLPGGDNEQFF. The CDR3 DNA reads TGTGCCAGCAGCTTACCTGGGGGGGACAATGAGCAGTTCTTC.

This clone showed up just once. The CDR3 here is CASSKDSPMEYF. CDR3 DNA: TGTGCCAGCAGTAAGGACAGCCCGATGGAGTACTTC. The chain employs TRBV6-5 and TRBJ2-7, with D possibly being TRBD1 (6 bases). The CDR3 has 12 residues. Trimming cost V 5 bases and J 11 bases, with 16 bases left between them. Germline CDR1 reads MNHEY; CDR2 reads SVGAGI.

V and J are TRBV7-9 and TRBJ2-7; no clear D gene. Germline V gene data show CDR1 as SEHNR and CDR2 as FQNEAQ (reference sequence). The CDR3 extends over 14 amino acids. The V end lost 3 bases, the J end lost 4 bases, and 13 bases lay between the germline ends. The CDR3 DNA follows: TGTGCCAGCAGCTTCCACTCCGACATTTACGAGCAGTACTTC. Translated, it gives CASSFHSDIYEQYF.

The V call is TRBV2, the J call TRBJ2-3; 9 positions agree with TRBD2. J was trimmed by 5 bases and V by 2 bases; bases with no gene match: 2. This CDR3 is built from 14 residues. Germline CDR1 reads SNHLY; CDR2 reads FYNNEI. CDR3 sequence: CASSELREGDTQYF. The CDR3 DNA follows: TGTGCCAGCAGTGAACTGCGGGAGGGAGATACGCAGTATTTT.

The CDR3 DNA reads as TGTGCCAGCACTAGGGACAGTCTTAATTCACCCCTCCACTTT. Protein: CASTRDSLNSPLHF. The J gene is TRBJ1-6, the V gene TRBV6-5, with TRBD1 matching over 7 bases. Germline values: CDR1 MNHEY, CDR2 SVGAGI. The J segment lost 6 bases and the V segment lost 7 bases, leaving 6 bases of the junction unmatched. This CDR3 contains 14 residues.

V usage is TRBV7-9 and J usage is TRBJ1-2, with D maybe TRBD1 (6 bases). Looked up from germline, CDR1 is SEHNR and CDR2 is FQNEAQ (reference sequence). This CDR3 contains 14 residues. The V gene lost 5 bases and the J gene lost 12 bases, with 22 bases spanning the gap. The CDR3 spells CASSPGGGPLTDTF. DNA of the CDR3: TGTGCCAGCAGCCCCGGGGGGGGCCCCCTGACGGACACCTTC.

The V gene is TRBV5-1, the J gene TRBJ1-2; D unresolved. This CDR3 has 14 amino acids. Trimming stripped 1 base from V and 4 bases from J, with 11 bases between. The germline CDR1 and CDR2 sequences are SGHRS and YFSETQ. In DNA form, the CDR3 reads TGCGCCAGCAGCTTGCCCGCAGATCCCTATGGCTACACCTTC. It yields the protein CASSLPADPYGYTF.

The gene calls are TRBV3-1 (or the pseudogene TRBV3-2) and TRBJ2-4; 7 positions agree with TRBD2. CDR3 length: 13 amino acids. V dropped 4 bases and J dropped 10; count of bases not matched to a gene: 7. CDR1 is LGHDT and CDR2 is YNNKEL in the germline V gene (reference sequence). Here the CDR3 reads CASSPSGTTIQYF. In DNA form, the CDR3 reads TGTGCCAGCAGCCCATCCGGGACTACAATTCAGTACTTC.

The V call is TRBV3-1 (or the pseudogene TRBV3-2), the J call TRBJ1-2; no clear D. V was trimmed by 6 bases and J by 2 bases, leaving 16 bases between them. CDR3 length: 15 residues. The germline CDR1 and CDR2 sequences are LGHDT and YNNKEL (reference sequence). DNA of the CDR3: TGTGCCAGCAGTGAGAGGGAGGAACGAAACTATGGCTACACCTTC. It yields the protein CASSEREERNYGYTF.

The V call is TRBV11-3, the J call TRBJ1-1; TRBD1 matches 9 bases. The CDR3 loop spans 14 amino acids. Germline-derived CDR1 and CDR2 are SGHNT and YENEEA. The ends lost 6 bases at V and 4 bases at J; junction bases unmatched: 6. Here the CDR3 reads CASRGQGRTTEAFF. CDR3 in DNA: TGTGCCAGCAGAGGACAGGGGCGTACCACTGAAGCTTTCTTT.

V usage is TRBV5-1 and J usage is TRBJ2-3; tentatively, D is TRBD2 (5 bases). The CDR3 covers 15 residues. The germline CDR1 and CDR2 sequences are SGHRS and YFSETQ. Trimming pared 4 bases from V and 0 bases from J, leaving 12 bases between. DNA of the CDR3: TGCGCCAGCAGCGACACTAGGACTAGCACAGATACGCAGTATTTT. The encoded protein is CASSDTRTSTDTQYF.

This chain connects TRBV3-1 (or the pseudogene TRBV3-2) to TRBJ2-1; D gene uncertain. Per the germline V gene, CDR1 is LGHDT and CDR2 is YNNKEL (reference sequence). The CDR3 contains 14 residues. V was trimmed by 3 bases and J by 6 bases, leaving 12 bases between them. The CDR3 is CASSHPLHPNEQFF. CDR3 sequence (DNA): TGTGCCAGCAGCCACCCACTACATCCCAATGAGCAGTTCTTC.

CDR3 sequence: CASSPPRTSQYF. In DNA, the CDR3 is TGTGCCAGCAGCCCCCCCAGGACTAGTCAGTACTTC. This chain joins TRBV6-2 or TRBV6-3 and TRBJ2-5; 7 bases agree with TRBD2. The germline V gene encodes CDR1 MNHEY and CDR2 SVGEGT. CDR3 length: 12 amino acids. V was clipped by 6 bases and J by 11 bases; unmatched bases: 9.